A single sample gave rise to the 22 T cell receptor beta chains below, sequenced in a study of T-cell reconstitution after alpha-beta-depleted transplantation in children. Unique molecular identifiers tagged the TCRbeta library. TCRdb used MiXCR to reprocess the PCR reads, holding one entry per CDR3 protein. The sample has some 600,000 distinct CDR3 sequences, approximately 15% seen once. The material was PBMCs from the stem cell graft donor, obtained from the stem cell graft. The receptors derive from a human donor who donated a stem cell graft to a child with acute myeloid leukemia.

This clonotype was counted ten times or more. The V and J genes are TRBV9 and TRBJ2-1, with D uncertain. The germline gives CDR1 SGDLS, CDR2 YYNGEE. The CDR3 has 15 residues. V gave up 0 bases and J gave up 12 bases, with 19 bases separating them. The CDR3 loop is CASSVVSALLKGQFF. CDR3 nucleotide sequence: TGTGCCAGCAGCGTAGTATCGGCCCTCTTGAAGGGGCAGTTCTTC.

This clonotype came up many times. V and J are TRBV4-3 and TRBJ2-1; 14 bases fit TRBD2. The V segment lost 8 bases and the J segment 8 bases; nucleotides outside the gene matches: 2. Germline CDR1 is LGHNA and CDR2 is YSLEER. The CDR3 loop spans 13 amino acids. The CDR3, as DNA: TGCGCCAGCGGACTAGCGGGGGGCGATGAGCAGTTCTTC. Translated: CASGLAGGDEQFF.

The chain combines TRBV12-3 or TRBV12-4 with TRBJ2-3; 7 nucleotides agree with TRBD1. V shed 0 bases, J shed 9 bases, and the junction held 9 bases outside the gene matches. CDR3 length: 15 residues. Here the CDR3 DNA reads TGTGCCAGCAGTTTAGCGATCGGACAGGTTCAAACGCAGTATTTT. This encodes CASSLAIGQVQTQYF.

This clonotype has a count of ten or more. V is TRBV5-6 and J is TRBJ2-5; 8 bases align to TRBD1. The CDR3 runs to 14 residues. CDR1 and CDR2 from the germline V gene are SGHDT and YYEEEE. V was clipped by 4 bases and J by 3 bases; unmatched bases: 5. The CDR3 nucleotides are TGTGCCAGCAGCCGAGGGACAGGAAAAGAGACCCAGTACTTC. This codes for CASSRGTGKETQYF.

The chain has TRBV20-1 and TRBJ1-5, with D maybe TRBD1 (5 bases). V lost 8 bases and J 4 bases, leaving 15 bases between the germline ends. The CDR3 consists of 13 residues. Germline V gives CDR1 DFQATT, CDR2 SNEGSKA (reference sequence). The CDR3 bases are TGCAGTTCTACCCGGGGCCCGAATCAGCCCCAGCATTTT. This codes for CSSTRGPNQPQHF.

The chain couples TRBV5-1 to TRBJ1-1; a possible D gene is TRBD1 (6 bases). V lost 0 bases to trimming and J lost 7 bases, with 13 bases between them. This CDR3 has 14 residues. Germline CDR1 reads SGHRS; CDR2 reads YFSETQ. This chain's CDR3 is CASSLDVTGLEAFF. The CDR3 DNA reads as TGCGCCAGCAGCTTGGACGTGACAGGCCTTGAAGCTTTCTTT.

This clonotype was recorded at least ten times. This chain links TRBV6-5 with TRBJ1-1; D not certain. Trimming pared 0 bases from V and 4 bases from J, leaving 12 bases between. The CDR3 is 15 amino acids. CDR1 is MNHEY and CDR2 is SVGAGI in the germline V gene. The CDR3 DNA is TGTGCCAGCAGTTACTCCTGGCGTGTTGGCACTGAAGCTTTCTTT. Translated: CASSYSWRVGTEAFF.

V usage is TRBV4-3 and J usage is TRBJ1-2, with unresolved D. This CDR3 region has 15 residues. V was clipped by 0 bases and J by 2 bases, with 10 bases between them. Germline CDR1 is LGHNA and CDR2 is YSLEER. The CDR3 region has the DNA TGCGCCAGCAGCCAAGATAGGGAGCCCAACTATGGCTACACCTTC. Translating gives CASSQDREPNYGYTF.

J is TRBJ2-1 and V is TRBV25-1; D is ambiguous. V was shortened by 8 bases and J by 9 bases, with 11 bases between the two germline ends. The CDR3 contains 11 residues. Germline assignment: CDR1 MGHDK and CDR2 SYGVNS. Written as DNA, the CDR3 is TGTGCCAGCGCCTATCGGGCTGAGCAGTTCTTC. It translates to CASAYRAEQFF. The full variable domain, with the rest looked up from reference TRBV25-1 and TRBJ2-1, is EADIYQTPRYLVIGTGKKITLECSQTMGHDKMYWYQQDPGMELHLIHYSYGVNSTEKGDLSSESTVSRIRTEHFPLTLESARPSHTSQYLCASAYRAEQFFGPGTRLTVL.

This clonotype was seen a few times. The chain joins TRBV5-6 to TRBJ1-1, with 9 bases matching TRBD1. J gave up 3 bases and V 0 bases, and 3 bases lay outside the gene matches. The CDR3 spans 15 residues. CDR1 and CDR2 (germline): SGHDT, YYEEEE. CDR3 residues: CASSLGQGEDTEAFF. As DNA, the CDR3 is TGTGCCAGCAGCTTGGGACAGGGGGAGGACACTGAAGCTTTCTTT.

This clonotype was observed at least ten times. The chain combines TRBV6-2 or TRBV6-3 with TRBJ2-1, with TRBD2 identical over 14 bases. V lost 6 bases, J lost 4 bases, and 5 bases stayed unmatched. The CDR3 has 16 residues. Germline CDR1 and CDR2: MNHEY and SVGEGT. The CDR3 loop is CASSSGLAGVYNEQFF. CDR3 bases: TGTGCCAGCAGCTCGGGACTAGCGGGGGTTTACAATGAGCAGTTCTTC.

The rearrangement links TRBV20-1 to TRBJ2-1; D call uncertain. This CDR3 comprises 14 residues. Deletions cut 0 bases from V and 9 bases from J, with 15 bases between. Per germline, CDR1 DFQATT and CDR2 SNEGSKA (reference sequence). CDR3 DNA sequence: TGCAGTGCTAGAGATCGAATCCAGCGCAGTGAGCAGTTCTTC. Translated: CSARDRIQRSEQFF.

This clonotype came up many times. The chain carries TRBV7-2 and TRBJ2-1; D possibly corresponds to TRBD1 (5 bases). The CDR3 loop spans 17 amino acids. The V gene's germline CDR1 is SGHTA and CDR2 FQGNSA. The V end lost 1 base, the J end lost 0 bases, and 13 bases lay between the germline ends. CDR3 sequence: CASSLVAGLNSYNEQFF. The CDR3 DNA sequence: TGTGCCAGCAGCTTAGTGGCAGGGTTGAACTCCTACAATGAGCAGTTCTTC. The variable domain in full, completed from reference TRBV7-2 and TRBJ2-1, reads GAGVSQSPSNKVTEKGKDVELRCDPISGHTALYWYRQSLGQGLEFLIYFQGNSAPDKSGLPSDRFSAERTGGSVSTLTIQRTQQEDSAVYLCASSLVAGLNSYNEQFFGPGTRLTVL.

There are many counts of this clonotype. The V and J genes are TRBV20-1 and TRBJ2-2, with 9 bases identical to TRBD1. The J segment lost 4 bases and the V segment lost 6 bases, leaving 9 bases of the junction unmatched. The CDR3 length is 15 residues. Germline V gene data show CDR1 as DFQATT and CDR2 as SNEGSKA (reference sequence). The CDR3 DNA reads TGCAGTGCGACCCTCAACAGGGGGCTCACCGGGGAGCTGTTTTTT. It translates to CSATLNRGLTGELFF.

This clonotype has ten or more counts. The chain uses TRBV27 and TRBJ1-5, with a possible D match to TRBD1 (6 bases). Deletions cut 6 bases from V and 6 bases from J, with 15 bases between. Germline assignment: CDR1 MNHEY and CDR2 SMNVEV (reference sequence). This CDR3 is 14 amino acids long. CDR3 protein: CASSPGQIPQPQHF. The CDR3 region has the DNA TGTGCCAGCAGCCCCGGACAGATCCCTCAGCCCCAGCATTTT.

Ten or more counts support this clonotype. V gene TRBV20-1 combines with J gene TRBJ1-1, with no clear D. Germline values: CDR1 DFQATT, CDR2 SNEGSKA (reference sequence). This CDR3 spans 14 amino acids. Between the trimmed V and J ends, which lost 0 bases and 0 bases, there was a span of 8 bases. The chain's CDR3 is CSARDNGLNTEAFF. CDR3 DNA: TGCAGTGCTAGAGATAATGGTTTGAACACTGAAGCTTTCTTT.

On this clonotype itself: A read error is possible here, since a much larger clone lies one base away. This sequence joins TRBV20-1 and TRBJ2-7, with D possibly matching TRBD1 (6 bases). The CDR3 totals 10 residues. Trimming took off 4 bases at V and 9 bases at J, with 10 bases between the two ends. Germline assignment: CDR1 DFQATT and CDR2 SNEGSKA (reference sequence). Here the CDR3 reads CSAMGATQYV. Here the CDR3 DNA reads TGCAGTGCTATGGGGGCCACGCAGTACGTC.

The chain recombines TRBV20-1 with TRBJ2-2; 9 positions match TRBD1. The CDR3 runs 14 residues. From germline, CDR1 is DFQATT and CDR2 SNEGSKA (reference sequence). The V and J ends lost 2 bases and 4 bases, in that order; junction bases with no gene match: 2. CDR3 loop: CSARRQGVTGELFF. In DNA form, the CDR3 reads TGCAGTGCTAGACGACAGGGGGTCACCGGGGAGCTGTTTTTT.

This clonotype was seen repeatedly, ten times or more. The V call is TRBV20-1, the J call TRBJ2-1; 11 bases line up with TRBD2. The junction had 3 bases not matched to a gene; V was cut back by 2 bases and J by 9 bases. Per germline, CDR1 DFQATT and CDR2 SNEGSKA (reference sequence). The CDR3 runs to 13 residues. The CDR3 loop is CSARLAGGLEQFF. The CDR3, as DNA: TGCAGTGCTAGACTAGCGGGGGGACTTGAGCAGTTCTTC.

This clonotype came up many times. The rearrangement uses TRBV28 and TRBJ1-1; D remains unclear. Trimming left V 2 bases short and J 1 base short, with 5 bases between. The CDR3 extends over 13 amino acids. Germline lookup yields CDR1 MDHEN and CDR2 SYDVKM. CDR3 residues: CASSLRRNTEAFF. The CDR3 DNA is TGTGCCAGCAGTTTACGAAGGAACACTGAAGCTTTCTTT.

The table lists this clonotype with many counts. The genes are TRBV6-5 and TRBJ1-5; D remains unclear. Germline CDR1 reads MNHEY; CDR2 reads SVGAGI. V lost 0 bases, J lost 0 bases, and 9 bases lay in between. The CDR3 runs 16 residues. CDR3 protein: CASSYSRPDSNQPQHF. The DNA for the CDR3 is TGTGCCAGCAGTTACTCTAGACCGGATAGCAATCAGCCCCAGCATTTT.

This clonotype was seen repeatedly, ten times or more. The rearrangement joins TRBV5-1 to TRBJ2-3; the D is unclear. Trimming stripped 7 bases from V and 2 bases from J, with 17 bases between. The CDR3 sequence is 15 residues long. Germline loops: CDR1 SGHRS, CDR2 YFSETQ. The CDR3 here is CASFPTVSNTDTQYF. The CDR3 region has the DNA TGCGCCAGCTTTCCGACCGTGAGCAACACAGATACGCAGTATTTT.